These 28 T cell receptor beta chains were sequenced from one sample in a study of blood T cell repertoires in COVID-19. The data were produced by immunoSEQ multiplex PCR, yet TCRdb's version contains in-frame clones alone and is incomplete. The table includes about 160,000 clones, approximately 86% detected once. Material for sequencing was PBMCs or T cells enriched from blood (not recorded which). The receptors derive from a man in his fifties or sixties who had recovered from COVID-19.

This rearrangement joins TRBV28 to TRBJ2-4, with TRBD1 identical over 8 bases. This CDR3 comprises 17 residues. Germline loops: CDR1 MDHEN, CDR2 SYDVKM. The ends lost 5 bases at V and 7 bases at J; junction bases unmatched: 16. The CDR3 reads CASSPHRGSVIKNIQYF. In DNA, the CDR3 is TGTGCCAGCAGTCCACACAGGGGGTCGGTTATTAAGAACATTCAGTACTTC.

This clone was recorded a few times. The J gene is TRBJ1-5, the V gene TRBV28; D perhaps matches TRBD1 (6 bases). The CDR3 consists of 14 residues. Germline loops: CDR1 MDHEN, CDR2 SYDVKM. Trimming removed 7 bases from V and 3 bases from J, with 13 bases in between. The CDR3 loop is CASITGWNNQPQHF. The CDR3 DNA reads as TGTGCCAGCATCACAGGGTGGAACAATCAGCCCCAGCATTTT.

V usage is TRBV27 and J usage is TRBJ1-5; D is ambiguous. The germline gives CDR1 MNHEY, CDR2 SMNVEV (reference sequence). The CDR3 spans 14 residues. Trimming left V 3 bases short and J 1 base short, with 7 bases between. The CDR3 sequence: CASSLYRSNQPQHF. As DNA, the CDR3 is TGTGCCAGCAGTTTGTACAGAAGCAATCAGCCCCAGCATTTT.

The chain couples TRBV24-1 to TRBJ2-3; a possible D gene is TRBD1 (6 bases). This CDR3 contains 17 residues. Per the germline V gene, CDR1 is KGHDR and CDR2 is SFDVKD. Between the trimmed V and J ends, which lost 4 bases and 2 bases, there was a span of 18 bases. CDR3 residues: CATSDRRLDRDTDTQYF. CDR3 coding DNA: TGTGCCACCAGTGACCGTAGGCTGGACAGAGACACAGATACGCAGTATTTT.

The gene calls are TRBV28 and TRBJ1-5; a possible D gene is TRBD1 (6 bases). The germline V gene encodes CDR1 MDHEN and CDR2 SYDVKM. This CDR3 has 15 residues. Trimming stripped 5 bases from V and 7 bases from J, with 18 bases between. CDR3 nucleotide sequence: TGTGCCAGCAGTCCAGGGGTCGCCCCAAGGCAGCCCCAGCATTTT. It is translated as CASSPGVAPRQPQHF.

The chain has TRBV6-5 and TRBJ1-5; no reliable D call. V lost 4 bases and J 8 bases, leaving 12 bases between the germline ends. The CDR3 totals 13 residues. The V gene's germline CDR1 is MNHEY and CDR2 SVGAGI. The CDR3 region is CASSSSPREPQHF. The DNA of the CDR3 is TGTGCCAGCAGTTCCTCCCCTCGGGAGCCCCAGCATTTT.

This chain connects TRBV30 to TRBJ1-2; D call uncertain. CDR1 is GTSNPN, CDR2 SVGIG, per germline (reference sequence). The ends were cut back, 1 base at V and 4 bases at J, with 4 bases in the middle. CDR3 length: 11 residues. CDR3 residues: CAWSGPYGYTF. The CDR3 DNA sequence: TGTGCCTGGAGTGGGCCCTATGGCTACACCTTC.

CDR3 nucleotide sequence: TGTGCCAGCAGTAAGACTAGCGGGGGTAGGTACGAGCAGTACTTC. Translating gives CASSKTSGGRYEQYF. This chain uses TRBV6-6 with TRBJ2-7, with 12 bases that match TRBD2. V was pared by 5 bases and J by 4 bases, with 6 bases of the junction left unmatched. The CDR3 consists of 15 residues. CDR1 and CDR2 (germline): MNHNY, SVGAGI (reference sequence).

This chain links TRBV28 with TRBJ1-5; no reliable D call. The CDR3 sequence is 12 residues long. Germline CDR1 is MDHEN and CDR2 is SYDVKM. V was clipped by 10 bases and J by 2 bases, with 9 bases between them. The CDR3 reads CATASGNQPQHF. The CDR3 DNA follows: TGTGCCACCGCCAGCGGCAATCAGCCCCAGCATTTT.

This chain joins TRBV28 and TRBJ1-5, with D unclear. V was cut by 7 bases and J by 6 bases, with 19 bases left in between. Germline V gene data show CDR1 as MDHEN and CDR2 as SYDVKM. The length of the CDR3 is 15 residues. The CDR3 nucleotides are TGTGCCAGCACCGAAGTAAGGAGCTGGAGTCAGCCCCAGCATTTT. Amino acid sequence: CASTEVRSWSQPQHF.

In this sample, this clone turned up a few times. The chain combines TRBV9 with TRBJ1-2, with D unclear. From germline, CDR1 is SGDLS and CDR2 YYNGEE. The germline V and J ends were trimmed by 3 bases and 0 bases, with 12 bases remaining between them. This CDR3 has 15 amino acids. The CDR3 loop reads CASSGSTVANYGYTF. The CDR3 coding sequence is TGTGCCAGCAGCGGGAGCACGGTAGCTAACTATGGCTACACCTTC.

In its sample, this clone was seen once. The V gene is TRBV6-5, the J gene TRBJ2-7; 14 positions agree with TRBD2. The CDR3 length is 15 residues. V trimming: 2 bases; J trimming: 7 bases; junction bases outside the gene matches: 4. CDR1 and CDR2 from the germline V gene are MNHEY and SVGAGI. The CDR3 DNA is TGTGCCAGCAGTTACGGACTAGCGGGAGGTTGGGAGCAGTACTTC. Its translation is CASSYGLAGGWEQYF.

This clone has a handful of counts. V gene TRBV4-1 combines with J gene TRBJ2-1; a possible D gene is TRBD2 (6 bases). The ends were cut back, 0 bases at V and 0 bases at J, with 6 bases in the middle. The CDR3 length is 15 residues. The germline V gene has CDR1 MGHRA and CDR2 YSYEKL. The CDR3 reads CASSQEGGSYNEQFF. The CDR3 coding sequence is TGCGCCAGCAGCCAAGAGGGGGGCTCCTACAATGAGCAGTTCTTC.

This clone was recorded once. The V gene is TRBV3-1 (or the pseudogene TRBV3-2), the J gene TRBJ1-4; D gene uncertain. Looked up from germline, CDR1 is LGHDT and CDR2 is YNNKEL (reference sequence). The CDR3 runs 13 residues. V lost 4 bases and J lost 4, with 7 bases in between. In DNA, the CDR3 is TGTGCCAGCAGCCGAGTCATTAATGAAAAACTGTTTTTT. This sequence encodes CASSRVINEKLFF.

The CDR3 sequence: CASSSYRDTQYTDTQYF. The CDR3 nucleotides are TGTGCCAGCAGCTCCTACAGGGACACCCAGTACACAGATACGCAGTATTTT. This rearrangement joins TRBV5-6 to TRBJ2-3; tentatively, D is TRBD1 (6 bases). The ends were cut back, 3 bases at V and 2 bases at J, with 19 bases in the middle. This CDR3 is 17 amino acids long. Germline lookup yields CDR1 SGHDT and CDR2 YYEEEE.

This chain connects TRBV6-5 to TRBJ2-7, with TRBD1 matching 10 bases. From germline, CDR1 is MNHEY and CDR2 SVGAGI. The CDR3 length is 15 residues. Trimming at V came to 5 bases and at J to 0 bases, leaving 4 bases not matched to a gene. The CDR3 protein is CASSPGTGVSYEQYF. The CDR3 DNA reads TGTGCCAGCAGTCCCGGGACAGGGGTCTCCTACGAGCAGTACTTC.

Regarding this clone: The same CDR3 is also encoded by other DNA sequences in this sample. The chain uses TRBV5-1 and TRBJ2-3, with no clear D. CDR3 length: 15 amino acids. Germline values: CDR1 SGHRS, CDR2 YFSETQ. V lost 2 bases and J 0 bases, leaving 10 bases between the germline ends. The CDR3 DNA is TGCGCCAGCAGCTTACGCGGTACTAGCACAGATACGCAGTATTTT. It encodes CASSLRGTSTDTQYF.

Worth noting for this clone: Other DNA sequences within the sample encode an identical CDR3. The chain's CDR3 is CASSLATVNTEAFF. In DNA, the CDR3 is TGTGCCAGCAGCTTGGCGACTGTGAACACTGAAGCTTTCTTT. The chain employs TRBV5-5 and TRBJ1-1; D not certain. The CDR3 runs 14 residues. The germline CDR1 and CDR2 sequences are SGHKS and YYEKEE (reference sequence). Deletions cut 0 bases from V and 0 bases from J, with 6 bases between.

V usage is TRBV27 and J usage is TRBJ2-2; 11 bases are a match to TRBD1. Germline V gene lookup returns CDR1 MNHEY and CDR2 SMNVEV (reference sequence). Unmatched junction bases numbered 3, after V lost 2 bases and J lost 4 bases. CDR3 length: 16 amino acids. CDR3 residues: CASSLIGTGGTGELFF. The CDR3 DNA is TGTGCCAGCAGTTTAATCGGGACAGGGGGCACCGGGGAGCTGTTTTTT.

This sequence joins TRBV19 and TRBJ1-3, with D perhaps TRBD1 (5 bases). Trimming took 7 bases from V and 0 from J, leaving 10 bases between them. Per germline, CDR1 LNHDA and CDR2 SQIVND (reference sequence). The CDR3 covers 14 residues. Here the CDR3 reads CASTEDISGNTIYF. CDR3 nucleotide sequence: TGTGCCAGTACTGAGGACATCTCTGGAAACACCATATATTTT.

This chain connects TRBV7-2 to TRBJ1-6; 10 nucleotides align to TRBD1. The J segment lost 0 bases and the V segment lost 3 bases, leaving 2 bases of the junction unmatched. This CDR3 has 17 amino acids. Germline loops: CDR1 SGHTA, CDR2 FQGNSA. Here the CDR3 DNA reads TGTGCCAGCAGCTTTCGGACAGGGGGCTCCTATAATTCACCCCTCCACTTT. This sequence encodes CASSFRTGGSYNSPLHF.

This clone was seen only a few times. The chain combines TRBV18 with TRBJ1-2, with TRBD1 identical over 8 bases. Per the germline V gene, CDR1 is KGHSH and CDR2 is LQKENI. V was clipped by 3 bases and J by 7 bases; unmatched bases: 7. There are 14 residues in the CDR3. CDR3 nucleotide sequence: TGTGCCAGCTCACCGGACGAAACAGGGGGTGGCTACACCTTC. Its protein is CASSPDETGGGYTF.

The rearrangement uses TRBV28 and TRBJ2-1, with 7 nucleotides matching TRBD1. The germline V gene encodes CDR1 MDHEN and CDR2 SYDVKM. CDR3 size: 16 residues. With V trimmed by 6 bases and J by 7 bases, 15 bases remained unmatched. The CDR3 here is CASRVGGTEAFNEQFF. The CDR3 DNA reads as TGTGCCAGCAGGGTTGGTGGGACAGAGGCCTTTAATGAGCAGTTCTTC. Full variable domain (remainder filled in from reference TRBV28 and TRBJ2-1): DVKVTQSSRYLVKRTGEKVFLECVQDMDHENMFWYRQDPGLGLRLIYFSYDVKMKEKGDIPEGYSVSREKKERFSLILESASTNQTSMYLCASRVGGTEAFNEQFFGPGTRLTVL.

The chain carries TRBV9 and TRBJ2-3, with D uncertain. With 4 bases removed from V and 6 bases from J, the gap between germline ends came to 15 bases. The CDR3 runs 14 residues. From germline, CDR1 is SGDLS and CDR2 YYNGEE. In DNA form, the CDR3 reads TGTGCCAGCAGCTCCGGGTCTGCGGCGGATACGCAGTATTTT. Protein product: CASSSGSAADTQYF.

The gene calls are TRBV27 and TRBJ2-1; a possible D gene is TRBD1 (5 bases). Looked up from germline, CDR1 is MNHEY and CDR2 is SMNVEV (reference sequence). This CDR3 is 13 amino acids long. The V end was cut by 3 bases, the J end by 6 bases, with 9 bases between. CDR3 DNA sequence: TGTGCCAGCAGTTTGGGGCGGCTCAATGAGCAGTTCTTC. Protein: CASSLGRLNEQFF.

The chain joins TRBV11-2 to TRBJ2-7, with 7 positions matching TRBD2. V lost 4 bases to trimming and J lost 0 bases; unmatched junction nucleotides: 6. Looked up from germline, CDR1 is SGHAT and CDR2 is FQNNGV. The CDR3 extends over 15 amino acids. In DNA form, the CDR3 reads TGTGCCAGCAGCTATAGCGGGTTAAGCTCCTACGAGCAGTACTTC. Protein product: CASSYSGLSSYEQYF.

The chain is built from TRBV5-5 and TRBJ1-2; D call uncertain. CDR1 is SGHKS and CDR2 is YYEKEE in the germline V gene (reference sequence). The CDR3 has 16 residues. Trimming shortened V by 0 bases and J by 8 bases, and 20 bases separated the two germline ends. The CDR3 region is CASSLGNRVSGGGYTF. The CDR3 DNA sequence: TGTGCCAGCAGCTTGGGAAACCGGGTCTCGGGAGGAGGCTACACCTTC.

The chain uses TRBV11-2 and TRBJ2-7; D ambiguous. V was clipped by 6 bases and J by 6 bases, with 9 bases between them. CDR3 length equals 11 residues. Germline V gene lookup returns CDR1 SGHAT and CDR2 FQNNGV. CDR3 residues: CASSSFLEQYF. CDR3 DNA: TGTGCCAGCAGTTCTTTTCTCGAGCAGTACTTC.